The 28 T cell receptor beta chains below come from one sample, sequenced in a study of shared clonotypes between healthy human individuals. TCRdb's table, derived via immunoSEQ multiplex PCR, lists solely in-frame clones and lacks some. Of some 2.1 million clones in the sample, 85% to 95% were seen once. Naive-designated CD8 cells lacked CD45RO, were positively enriched for CCR7, and omitted terminally differentiated effector memory CD45RA+ cells. Sequencing was carried out using naive CD8+ T cells from PBMCs. The receptors originated from a man between 18 and 35 years old in good health. Some clones in this sample may be carry-over from other donors' samples.

The J gene is TRBJ2-1, the V gene TRBV5-4; TRBD2 aligns across 8 bases. V dropped 4 bases and J dropped 15; count of bases not matched to a gene: 9. The germline CDR1 and CDR2 sequences are SGHNT and YYREEE (reference sequence). This CDR3 has 12 residues. The CDR3 DNA reads TGTGCCAGCAGCACCGAGGGACTAGGTCTGTTCTTC. Translating gives CASSTEGLGLFF.

CDR3 bases: TGTGCCATCAGTGAGCCGGGACAGGGGATCGGAATTTCCTACGAGCAGTACTTC. Translation: CAISEPGQGIGISYEQYF. The genes are TRBV10-3 and TRBJ2-7, with 10 bases identical to TRBD1. The CDR3 extends over 18 amino acids. Looked up from germline, CDR1 is ENHRY and CDR2 is SYGVKD. The junction had 11 bases not matched to a gene; V was cut back by 2 bases and J by 1 base.

The chain uses TRBV10-3 and TRBJ1-2; D is unresolved. The CDR3 is 15 residues long. Trimming removed 0 bases from V and 1 base from J, with 9 bases in between. Looked up from germline, CDR1 is ENHRY and CDR2 is SYGVKD. The CDR3 region is CAISESSGVNYGYTF. CDR3 DNA: TGTGCCATCAGTGAGTCAAGCGGGGTTAACTATGGCTACACCTTC.

The V call is TRBV5-6, the J call TRBJ1-1; no reliable D call. The germline V gene has CDR1 SGHDT and CDR2 YYEEEE. With 4 bases removed from V and 7 bases from J, the gap between germline ends came to 20 bases. This CDR3 is 15 amino acids long. CDR3 coding DNA: TGTGCCAGCAGCGCCTCTGGGCCCGCGGTGGGTGAAGCTTTCTTT. Translating gives CASSASGPAVGEAFF.

V gene TRBV9 combines with J gene TRBJ2-5; 7 bases are a match to TRBD2. CDR3 size: 16 residues. From germline, CDR1 is SGDLS and CDR2 YYNGEE. The J segment lost 2 bases and the V segment lost 4 bases, leaving 11 bases of the junction unmatched. Here the CDR3 reads CASSPGLVRFQETQYF. The CDR3 nucleotides are TGTGCCAGCAGCCCCGGACTAGTCCGTTTTCAAGAGACCCAGTACTTC. The entire variable domain, with the rest obtained from reference TRBV9 and TRBJ2-5, is as follows: DSGVTQTPKHLITATGQRVTLRCSPRSGDLSVYWYQQSLDQGLQFLIQYYNGEERAKGNILERFSAQQFPDLHSELNLSSLELGDSALYFCASSPGLVRFQETQYFGPGTRLLVL.

The chain uses TRBV29-1 and TRBJ1-1; 9 bases align to TRBD1. CDR1 SQVTM and CDR2 ANQGSEA come from the germline V gene. This CDR3 is built from 13 residues. The junction had 5 bases not matched to a gene; V was cut back by 5 bases and J by 4 bases. CDR3 DNA sequence: TGCAGCGTTAATCCGACAGGGGGCACTGAAGCTTTCTTT. It is translated as CSVNPTGGTEAFF.

The chain combines TRBV7-8 with TRBJ2-7; TRBD2 matches at 9 bases. The germline V gene encodes CDR1 SGHVS and CDR2 FQNEAQ. The CDR3 runs 15 residues. After removal of 10 bases from V and 3 bases from J, the junction contained 13 bases not matched to a gene. As DNA, the CDR3 is TGTGCCAACACACCCCTAGCGGGGAGCTTCTACGAGCAGTACTTC. Translated: CANTPLAGSFYEQYF.

Comments on this clone: At one end the junction does not follow the germline gene, possibly because of a read error. CDR3 amino acids: CASSQDATSGSRLF. CDR3 in DNA: TGCGCCAGCAGCCAAGACGCTACTAGCGGGAGTCGTCTCTTC. V gene TRBV4-1 combines with J gene TRBJ2-1, with TRBD2 matching over 11 bases. This CDR3 comprises 14 residues. The germline gives CDR1 MGHRA, CDR2 YSYEKL.

The rearrangement links TRBV7-3 to TRBJ2-4, with a tentative D call TRBD2 (5 bases). The germline CDR1 and CDR2 sequences are SGHTA and FQGTGA. Trimming left V 2 bases short and J 6 bases short, with 11 bases between. This CDR3 region has 14 residues. The CDR3 spells CASSLGGEGNIQYF. DNA of the CDR3: TGTGCCAGCAGCTTAGGCGGAGAGGGAAACATTCAGTACTTC.

In DNA, the CDR3 is TGTGCCTGGAGTCCTACGGGGGGTCCTGAAGCTTTCTTT. Translation gives CAWSPTGGPEAFF. The chain employs TRBV30 and TRBJ1-1, with D perhaps TRBD1 (5 bases). This CDR3 region has 13 residues. CDR1 is GTSNPN, CDR2 SVGIG, per germline (reference sequence). The V and J ends lost 2 bases and 6 bases respectively, with 13 bases between them. The full variable domain, completed using reference TRBV30 and TRBJ1-1, is SQTIHQWPATLVQPVGSPLSLECTVEGTSNPNLYWYRQAAGRGLQLLFYSVGIGQISSEVPQNLSASRPQDRQFILSSKKLLLSDSGFYLCAWSPTGGPEAFFGQGTRLTVV.

Details on this clone: A junction boundary mismatches the germline segment, possibly from a read error. The chain carries TRBV7-9 and TRBJ2-5; D remains ambiguous. This CDR3 has 15 residues. CDR1 and CDR2 from the germline V gene are SEHNR and FQNEAQ (reference sequence). In nucleotides, the CDR3 is TGTGCCAGCAGGTTAGGTTACCAGAGACAAGAGACCCAGTACTTC. Its protein product is CASRLGYQRQETQYF.

This chain's CDR3 is CASSQDRTGPRTGELFF. The CDR3, as DNA: TGCGCCAGCAGCCAAGATCGCACAGGGCCCCGCACCGGGGAGCTGTTTTTT. This sequence joins TRBV4-3 and TRBJ2-2, with D possibly being TRBD1 (6 bases). The CDR3 runs to 17 residues. Germline V gene data show CDR1 as LGHNA and CDR2 as YSLEER. V was shortened by 0 bases and J by 4 bases, with 15 bases between the two germline ends.

The chain carries TRBV19 and TRBJ2-7, with 10 bases that match TRBD2. V was pared by 6 bases and J by 2 bases, with 7 bases of the junction left unmatched. The CDR3 runs 15 residues. Looked up from germline, CDR1 is LNHDA and CDR2 is SQIVND (reference sequence). CDR3 nucleotides: TGTGCCAGTAGACCTGGACTAGCGGCCGCCTACGAGCAGTACTTC. It translates to CASRPGLAAAYEQYF.

The rearrangement joins TRBV7-9 to TRBJ2-4; D is perhaps TRBD2 (5 bases). Trimming stripped 2 bases from V and 6 bases from J, with 14 bases between. CDR3 length: 15 residues. The germline V gene encodes CDR1 SEHNR and CDR2 FQNEAQ (reference sequence). CDR3 in DNA: TGTGCCAGCAGCTTATATGGGGAAAGCGGAAACATTCAGTACTTC. This codes for CASSLYGESGNIQYF.

The chain couples TRBV6-1 to TRBJ1-5; D is perhaps TRBD1 (5 bases). Trimming pared 1 base from V and 0 bases from J, leaving 10 bases between. Germline V lookup: CDR1 MNHNS, CDR2 SASEGT. CDR3 length: 16 amino acids. The CDR3 sequence is CASSEVRGYSNQPQHF. The CDR3 region has the DNA TGTGCCAGCAGTGAAGTAAGGGGATATAGCAATCAGCCCCAGCATTTT.

The chain uses TRBV6-1 and TRBJ2-1; 7 bases match TRBD1. Germline lookup yields CDR1 MNHNS and CDR2 SASEGT. After removal of 2 bases from V and 0 bases from J, the junction contained 1 base not matched to a gene. The CDR3 loop spans 15 amino acids. The CDR3 bases are TGTGCCAGCAGTGAACGGGACAGCTCCTACAATGAGCAGTTCTTC. Residues: CASSERDSSYNEQFF.

Regarding this clone: This sample includes further DNA sequences coding for the same CDR3. The J gene is TRBJ2-2, the V gene TRBV27; D gene unclear. In germline, CDR1 is MNHEY, CDR2 SMNVEV (reference sequence). The CDR3 is 11 amino acids. V was pared by 9 bases and J by 4 bases, with 6 bases between. The CDR3 is CASRSTGELFF. In nucleotides, the CDR3 is TGTGCCAGTCGCTCCACCGGGGAGCTGTTTTTT.

This clone has just a few counts. This chain uses TRBV19 with TRBJ1-1; tentative D call: TRBD1 (5 bases). The CDR3 length is 12 residues. Germline CDR1 is LNHDA and CDR2 is SQIVND (reference sequence). Trimming pared 8 bases from V and 2 bases from J, leaving 9 bases between. CDR3 sequence: CASRTLNTEAFF. The CDR3 DNA reads as TGTGCCAGTCGGACATTAAACACTGAAGCTTTCTTT.

The gene calls are TRBV7-9 and TRBJ2-5, with D hard to call. Germline V gene data show CDR1 as SEHNR and CDR2 as FQNEAQ (reference sequence). Trimming left V 5 bases short and J 4 bases short, with 14 bases between. The CDR3 is 14 amino acids. CDR3 bases: TGTGCCAGCAGCACGGGCCACAGCCGAGAGACCCAGTACTTC. Translated, it gives CASSTGHSRETQYF.

The chain employs TRBV5-6 and TRBJ2-7, with D perhaps TRBD1 or TRBD2 (5 bases each). Germline CDR1 is SGHDT and CDR2 is YYEEEE. The CDR3 consists of 14 residues. V was pared by 4 bases and J by 7 bases, with 18 bases between. The CDR3 spells CASSQGPGIREQYF. The CDR3 nucleotides are TGTGCCAGCAGCCAGGGTCCGGGGATAAGGGAGCAGTACTTC.

The count of this clone is one. The chain uses TRBV5-5 and TRBJ2-7, with TRBD2 matching 10 bases. The V gene end was trimmed by 0 bases and the J gene end by 2 bases; junction bases not matched to a gene: 2. The germline V gene has CDR1 SGHKS and CDR2 YYEKEE (reference sequence). The CDR3 spans 15 residues. The CDR3 DNA reads as TGTGCCAGCAGCTTGGGGCTAGCGGGAGCCTACGAGCAGTACTTC. This codes for CASSLGLAGAYEQYF.

V usage is TRBV5-4 and J usage is TRBJ1-1, with no clear D. V was cut by 4 bases and J by 5 bases, with 15 bases left in between. The CDR3 has 14 residues. The germline CDR1 and CDR2 sequences are SGHNT and YYREEE (reference sequence). The CDR3 here is CASSPLLGLTEAFF. The DNA of the CDR3 is TGTGCCAGCAGCCCTTTGTTAGGGTTGACTGAAGCTTTCTTT.

The J gene is TRBJ2-5, the V gene TRBV5-1; D may be TRBD1 (6 bases). Trimming took 0 bases from V and 3 from J, leaving 6 bases between them. This CDR3 is built from 13 residues. Germline loops: CDR1 SGHRS, CDR2 YFSETQ. The CDR3 sequence is CASSLGTEETQYF. The CDR3, as DNA: TGCGCCAGCAGCTTGGGGACAGAAGAGACCCAGTACTTC.

This CDR3 reads CASGAIESDTQYF. CDR3 DNA sequence: TGTGCCAGCGGGGCTATAGAATCAGATACGCAGTATTTT. The chain has TRBV28 and TRBJ2-3; maybe TRBD1 (5 bases). CDR3 length: 13 residues. The V end was cut by 8 bases, the J end by 4 bases, with 13 bases between. CDR1 and CDR2 from the germline V gene are MDHEN and SYDVKM.

This clone was seen only once. The chain carries TRBV6-1 and TRBJ2-7; no reliable D call. The ends were cut back, 7 bases at V and 1 base at J, with 14 bases in the middle. The germline V gene has CDR1 MNHNS and CDR2 SASEGT. The CDR3 runs to 14 residues. The DNA for the CDR3 is TGTGCCAGCACCACGGGCGGTTGGTCCTACGAGCAGTACTTC. The encoded protein is CASTTGGWSYEQYF.

The chain employs TRBV15 and TRBJ2-7; D call uncertain. This CDR3 has 15 residues. Germline-derived CDR1 and CDR2 are LNHNV and YYDKDF (reference sequence). Trimming cost V 1 base and J 0 bases, with 10 bases left between them. In nucleotides, the CDR3 is TGTGCCACCAGCAGAGCGGACGAAAGCTCCTACGAGCAGTACTTC. Translation gives CATSRADESSYEQYF.

The chain combines TRBV25-1 with TRBJ1-2, with 9 bases fitting TRBD1. V was clipped by 6 bases and J by 0 bases; unmatched bases: 11. This CDR3 spans 17 amino acids. CDR1 is MGHDK and CDR2 is SYGVNS in the germline V gene. The CDR3 DNA is TGTGCCAGCAGCGAAACTCCGGGACAGGGAGCTAACTATGGCTACACCTTC. It is translated as CASSETPGQGANYGYTF.

The CDR3, as DNA: TGTGCCAGCAGTTTACGTCCAGCGGGAGAGACCCAGTACTTC. It translates to CASSLRPAGETQYF. The chain is built from TRBV27 and TRBJ2-5; D perhaps matches TRBD2 (6 bases). Trimming shortened V by 2 bases and J by 4 bases, and 11 bases separated the two germline ends. This CDR3 has 14 residues. CDR1 is MNHEY and CDR2 is SMNVEV in the germline V gene (reference sequence).